This T cell receptor (beta chain) was recorded in a study of T cells in Graves' hyperthyroidism and ophthalmopathy. Study findings and constraints: Patients with ophthalmopathy were separated from those with stable hyperthyroidism by a 13 V-J model.

Turning to this clonotype: Antigen specificity is unknown. The conserved phenylalanine or tryptophan is not found at the CDR3 terminus, so this likely reflects a read error. Because the CDR3's place on the DNA is in doubt, the DNA is left out and the CDR3 is given as listed by TCRdb.

Stable Graves' hyperthyroidism meant no ophthalmopathy progression within 18 months. Ends included, the CDR3 has 8 residues. CDR1 and CDR2 from the germline V gene are LNHNV and YYDKDF (reference sequence). RNA transcripts yielded amplified TCR beta CDR3 regions. Using the HTBI primer set, a first-round RT-PCR was run on the TCR CDR3. TCRdb called the multiplex PCR reads again in MiXCR, with one record for every CDR3 protein. The sample lists 560,000 or so distinct CDR3 sequences, about 43% occurring once. This chain links TRBV15 with TRBJ1-1. The specimen was peripheral blood or thyroid tissue (not recorded which). This TCR derives from a woman aged 18-30 years with Graves' hyperthyroidism. CDR3 sequence reads: CATSREKP.